The clone carrying this TCR beta chain occurred a few times. Its target is not known. This record comes from a study of regulatory T cells in long-lasting Graves disease. General study findings and limits: There were preferences for TRBV28, TRBJ1-2 and TRBJ2-5 in persistent disease.

In building TCR beta libraries, iRepertoire HTBI primers were used together with Arm-PCR of CDR3 regions. TCRdb independently ran MiXCR on the multiplex PCR reads; one entry per CDR3 protein. The table lists 390,000 or so distinct CDR3 sequences, 12% of them singletons. The time point is: newly diagnosed GD, antithyroid drugs for less than 3 months. Isolated PBMC RNA provided the starting material for the TCR library. Germline values: CDR1 LNHNV, CDR2 YYDKDF (reference sequence). Trimming pared 0 bases from V and 8 bases from J, leaving 10 bases between. This CDR3 region has 13 residues. These data also featured in a second study, about T cells in Graves' hyperthyroidism and ophthalmopathy.

V usage is TRBV15 and J usage is TRBJ1-1; D unresolved. The sample here was peripheral blood mononuclear cells (PBMCs), taken at new diagnosis, from a patient treated with antithyroid drugs. This TCR came from a woman in her late teens or twenties with Graves disease. The CDR3 here is CATSREWGSEAFF. CDR3 in DNA: TGTGCCACCAGCAGAGAATGGGGATCCGAAGCTTTCTTT. The variable domain in full, completed from reference TRBV15 and TRBJ1-1, reads DAMVIQNPRYQVTQFGKPVTLSCSQTLNHNVMYWYQQKSSQAPKLLFHYYDKDFNNEADTPDNFQSRRPNTSFCFLDIRSPGLGDTAMYLCATSREWGSEAFFGQGTRLTVV.